This TCR beta chain comes out of a study of beta chain features in type 1 diabetes. At the level of the study: Sorted cells numbering some 110,000,000 were examined across all samples. Overall study results and limits: There was a moderate but significant shortening of TCRB CDR3s in all four CD4+ subsets of Type 1 diabetes patients. A greater similarity of naive, central memory and Treg TCRB repertoires was seen among patients than among healthy donors. cDNA-based sequencing might over-represent cells highly expressing TCR.

The CDR3 spans 14 residues. V lost 1 base and J lost 4, with 9 bases in between. Germline-derived CDR1 and CDR2 are KGHSH and LQKENI. Expressed TCRB transcripts were sequenced because the entire RNA isolate underwent reverse transcription. Produced via immunoSEQ multiplex PCR; TCRdb's table is partial and in-frame only. The table lists about 270,000 clones, about 13% of them singletons, with 0.015% to 0.02% in the top ten. Only a few counts were recorded for this clone. The antigen is unknown. The receptor was derived from a man aged 30 to 45 with type 1 diabetes. The sample taken for sequencing was naive CD4+ T cells from blood. The chain uses TRBV18 and TRBJ2-3, with D possibly TRBD1 on 6 matching bases. The chain's CDR3 is CASSPRTGSDTQYF. CDR3 nucleotides: TGTGCCAGCTCACCACGAACAGGGTCAGATACGCAGTATTTT.